The clone carrying this T cell receptor beta chain has just one count. Its antigen is undetermined. The sample belongs to a study of cytomegalovirus exposure and HLA in healthy donors. Study observations and caveats: The authors confirmed in vitro that three CMV-associated chains were specific for CMV antigens. Cytomegalovirus association was listed for around 180 TCR beta chains.

This table comes from immunoSEQ multiplex PCR, and its TCRdb copy is limited to in-frame clones, with some not included. Here the sample spans fewer than 400,000 clones, 80% to 90% being singletons. V was shortened by 3 bases and J by 2 bases, with 13 bases between the two germline ends. The CDR3 runs 15 residues. From germline, CDR1 is SGHDT and CDR2 YYEEEE. This receptor was obtained from a young woman in good health and CMV-seronegative. The sequencing input was PBMCs. The V call is TRBV5-6, the J call TRBJ2-3; TRBD1 is a possible D gene (6 bases). This chain's CDR3 is CASSYDTGSTDTQYF. The CDR3 DNA is TGTGCCAGCAGCTACGACACAGGGTCCACAGATACGCAGTATTTT.